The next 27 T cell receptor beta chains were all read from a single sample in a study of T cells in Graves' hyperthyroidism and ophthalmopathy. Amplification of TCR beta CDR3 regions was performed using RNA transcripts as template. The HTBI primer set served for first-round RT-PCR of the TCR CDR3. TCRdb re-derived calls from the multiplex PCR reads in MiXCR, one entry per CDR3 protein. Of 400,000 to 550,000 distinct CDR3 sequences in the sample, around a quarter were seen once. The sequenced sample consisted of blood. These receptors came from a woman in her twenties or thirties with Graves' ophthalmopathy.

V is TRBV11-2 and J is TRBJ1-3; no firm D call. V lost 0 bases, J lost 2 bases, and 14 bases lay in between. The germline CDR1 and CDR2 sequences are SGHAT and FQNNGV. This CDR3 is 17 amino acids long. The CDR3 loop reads CASSLDLSRRAGNTIYF. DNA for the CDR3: TGTGCCAGCAGCTTAGATTTGTCACGGCGGGCTGGAAACACCATATATTTT.

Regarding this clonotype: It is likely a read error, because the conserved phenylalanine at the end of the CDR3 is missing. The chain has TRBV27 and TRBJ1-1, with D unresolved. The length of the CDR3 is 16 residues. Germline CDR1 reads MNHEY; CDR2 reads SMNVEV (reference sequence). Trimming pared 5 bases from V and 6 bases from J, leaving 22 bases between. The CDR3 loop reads CASSPLSRRSGAEAFS. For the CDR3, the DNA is TGTGCCAGCAGTCCACTTTCCCGTAGATCGGGCGCTGAAGCTTTCTCT.

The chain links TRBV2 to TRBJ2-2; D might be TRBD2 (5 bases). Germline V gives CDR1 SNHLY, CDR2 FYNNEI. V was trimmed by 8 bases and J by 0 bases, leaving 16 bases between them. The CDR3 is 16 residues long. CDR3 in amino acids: CASRGFGTSNTGELFF. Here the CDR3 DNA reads TGTGCCAGCCGCGGGTTTGGAACATCGAACACCGGGGAGCTGTTTTTT.

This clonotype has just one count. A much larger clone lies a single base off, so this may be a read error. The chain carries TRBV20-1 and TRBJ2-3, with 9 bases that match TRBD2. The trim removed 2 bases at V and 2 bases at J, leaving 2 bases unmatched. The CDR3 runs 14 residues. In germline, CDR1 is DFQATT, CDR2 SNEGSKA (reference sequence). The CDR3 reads CSARLAGNTDTQYF. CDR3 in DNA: TGCAGTGCTAGACTAGCGGGGAACACAGATACGCAGTATTTT.

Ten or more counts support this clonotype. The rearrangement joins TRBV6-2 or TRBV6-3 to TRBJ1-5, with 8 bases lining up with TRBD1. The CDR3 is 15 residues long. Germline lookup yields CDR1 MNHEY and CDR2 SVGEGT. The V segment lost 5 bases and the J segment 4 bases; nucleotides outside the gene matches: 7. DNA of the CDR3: TGTGCCAGCAGTCAGTACAGGGGGGGGAATCAGCCCCAGCATTTT. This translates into CASSQYRGGNQPQHF.

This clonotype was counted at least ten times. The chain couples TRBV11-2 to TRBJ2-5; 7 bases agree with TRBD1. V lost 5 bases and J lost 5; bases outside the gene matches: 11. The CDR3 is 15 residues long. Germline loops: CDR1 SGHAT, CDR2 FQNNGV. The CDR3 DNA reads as TGTGCCAGCAGCACCCCGACAGGGTTGGGCGAGACCCAGTACTTC. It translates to CASSTPTGLGETQYF.

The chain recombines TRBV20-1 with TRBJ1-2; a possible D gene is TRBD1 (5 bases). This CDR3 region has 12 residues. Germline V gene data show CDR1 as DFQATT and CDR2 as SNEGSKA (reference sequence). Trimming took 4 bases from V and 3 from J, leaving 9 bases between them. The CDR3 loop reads CSAKDSYYGYTF. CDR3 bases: TGCAGTGCTAAAGACAGTTACTATGGCTACACCTTC.

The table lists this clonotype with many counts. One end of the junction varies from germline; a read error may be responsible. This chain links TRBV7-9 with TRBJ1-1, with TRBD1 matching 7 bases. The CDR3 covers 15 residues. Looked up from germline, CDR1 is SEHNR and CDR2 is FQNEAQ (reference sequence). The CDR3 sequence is CANSFRDSMNTEAFF. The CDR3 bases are TGTGCCAACAGCTTCCGGGACAGCATGAACACTGAAGCTTTCTTT.

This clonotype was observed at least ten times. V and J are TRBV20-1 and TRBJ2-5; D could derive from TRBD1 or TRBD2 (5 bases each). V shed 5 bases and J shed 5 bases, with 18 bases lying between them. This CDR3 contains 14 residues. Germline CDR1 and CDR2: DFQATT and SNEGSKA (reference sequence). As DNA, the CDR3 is TGCAGTGCTGTGCTAGGGGCGCGCGGGGAGACCCAGTACTTC. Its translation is CSAVLGARGETQYF.

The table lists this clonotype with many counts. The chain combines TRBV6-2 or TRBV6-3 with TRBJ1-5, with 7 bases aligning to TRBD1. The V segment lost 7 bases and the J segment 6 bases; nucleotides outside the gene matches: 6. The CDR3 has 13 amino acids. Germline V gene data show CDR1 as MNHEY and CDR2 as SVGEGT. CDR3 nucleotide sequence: TGTGCCAGCAACCGGGACAGAGGTCAGCCCCAGCATTTT. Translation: CASNRDRGQPQHF.

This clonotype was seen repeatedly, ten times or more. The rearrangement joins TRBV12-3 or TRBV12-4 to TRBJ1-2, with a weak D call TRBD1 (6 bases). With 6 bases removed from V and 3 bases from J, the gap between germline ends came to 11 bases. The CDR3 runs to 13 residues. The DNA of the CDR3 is TGTGCCAGCAGGTTGACAGGAGACTATGGCTACACCTTC. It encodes CASRLTGDYGYTF.

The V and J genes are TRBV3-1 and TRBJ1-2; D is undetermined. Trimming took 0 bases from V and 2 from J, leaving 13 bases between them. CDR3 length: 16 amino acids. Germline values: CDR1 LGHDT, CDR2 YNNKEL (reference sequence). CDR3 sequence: CASSQEGGGKNYGYTF. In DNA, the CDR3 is TGTGCCAGCAGCCAAGAAGGTGGAGGAAAAAACTATGGCTACACCTTC.

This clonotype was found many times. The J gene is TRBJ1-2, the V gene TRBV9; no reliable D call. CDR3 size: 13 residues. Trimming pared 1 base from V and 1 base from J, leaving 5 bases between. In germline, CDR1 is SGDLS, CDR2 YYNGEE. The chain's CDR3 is CASSVSSNYGYTF. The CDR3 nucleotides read TGTGCCAGCAGCGTAAGCAGTAACTATGGCTACACCTTC.

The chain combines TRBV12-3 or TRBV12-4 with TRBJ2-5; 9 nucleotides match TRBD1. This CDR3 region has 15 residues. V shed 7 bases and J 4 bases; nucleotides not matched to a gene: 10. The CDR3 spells CASTPGQGPSETQYF. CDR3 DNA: TGTGCCAGCACCCCGGGACAGGGCCCGTCAGAGACCCAGTACTTC.

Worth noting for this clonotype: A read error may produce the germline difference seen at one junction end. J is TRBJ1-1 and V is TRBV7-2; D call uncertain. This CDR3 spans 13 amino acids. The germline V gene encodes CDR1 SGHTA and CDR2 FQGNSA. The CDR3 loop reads CASTLGTPTEAFF. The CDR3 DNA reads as TGTGCCAGCACCTTAGGAACTCCCACTGAAGCTTTCTTT. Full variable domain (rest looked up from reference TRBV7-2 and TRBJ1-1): GAGVSQSPSNKVTEKGKDVELRCDPISGHTALYWYRQSLGQGLEFLIYFQGNSAPDKSGLPSDRFSAERTGGSVSTLTIQRTQQEDSAVYLCASTLGTPTEAFFGQGTRLTVV.

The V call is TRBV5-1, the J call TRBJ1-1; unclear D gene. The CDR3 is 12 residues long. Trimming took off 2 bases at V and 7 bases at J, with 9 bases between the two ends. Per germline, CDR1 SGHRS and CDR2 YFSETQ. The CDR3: CASSFRGYEAFF. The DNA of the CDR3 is TGCGCCAGCAGCTTCCGGGGTTATGAAGCTTTCTTT.

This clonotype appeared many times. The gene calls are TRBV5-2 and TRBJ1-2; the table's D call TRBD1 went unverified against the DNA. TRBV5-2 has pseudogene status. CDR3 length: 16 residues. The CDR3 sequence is CASSLLGGAFGYGYTF. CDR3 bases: TGTGCCAGCAGCTTGCTGGGGGGCGCTTTTGGCTATGGCTACACCTTC.

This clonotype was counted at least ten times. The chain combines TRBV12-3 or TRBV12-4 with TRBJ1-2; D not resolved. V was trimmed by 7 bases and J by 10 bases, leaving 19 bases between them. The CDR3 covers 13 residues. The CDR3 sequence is CASTSMGIPSYTF. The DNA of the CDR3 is TGTGCCAGCACCTCGATGGGGATCCCCTCCTACACCTTC.

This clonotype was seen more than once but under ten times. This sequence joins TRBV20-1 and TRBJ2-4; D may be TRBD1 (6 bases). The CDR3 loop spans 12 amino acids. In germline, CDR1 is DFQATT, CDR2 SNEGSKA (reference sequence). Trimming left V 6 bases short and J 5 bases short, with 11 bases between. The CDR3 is CSATGFENIQYF. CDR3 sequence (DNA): TGCAGTGCCACAGGGTTCGAAAACATTCAGTACTTC.

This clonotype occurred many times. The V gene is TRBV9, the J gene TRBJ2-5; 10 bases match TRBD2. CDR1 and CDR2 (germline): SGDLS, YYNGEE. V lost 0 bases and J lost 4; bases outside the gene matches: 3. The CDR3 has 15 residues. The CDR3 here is CASSVVASGGETQYF. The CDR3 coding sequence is TGTGCCAGCAGCGTAGTCGCTAGCGGGGGAGAGACCCAGTACTTC.

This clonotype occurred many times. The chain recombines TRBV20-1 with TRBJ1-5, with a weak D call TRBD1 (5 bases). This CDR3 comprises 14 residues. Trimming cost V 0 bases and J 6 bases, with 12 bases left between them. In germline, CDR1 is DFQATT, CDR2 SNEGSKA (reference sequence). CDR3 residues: CSARDRGESQPQHF. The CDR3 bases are TGCAGTGCTAGAGATCGGGGGGAGAGTCAGCCCCAGCATTTT.

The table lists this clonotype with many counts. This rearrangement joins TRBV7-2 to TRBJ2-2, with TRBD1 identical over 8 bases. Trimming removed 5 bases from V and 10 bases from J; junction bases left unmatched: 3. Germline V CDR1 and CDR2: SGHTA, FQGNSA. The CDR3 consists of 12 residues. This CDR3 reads CASSGQGVELFF. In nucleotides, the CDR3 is TGTGCCAGCAGCGGACAGGGAGTGGAGCTGTTTTTT.

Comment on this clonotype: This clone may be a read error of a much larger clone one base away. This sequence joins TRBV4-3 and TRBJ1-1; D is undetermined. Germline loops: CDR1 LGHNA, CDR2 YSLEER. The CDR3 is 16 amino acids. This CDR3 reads CASSEQLTDWNAEAFF. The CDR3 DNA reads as TGCGCCAGCAGCGAACAATTGACCGACTGGAACGCTGAAGCTTTCTTT.

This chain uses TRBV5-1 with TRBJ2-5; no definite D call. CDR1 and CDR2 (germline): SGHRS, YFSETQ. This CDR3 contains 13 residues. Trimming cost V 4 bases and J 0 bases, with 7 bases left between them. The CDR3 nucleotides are TGCGCCAGCAGCGAGCTGTACCAAGAGACCCAGTACTTC. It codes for CASSELYQETQYF.

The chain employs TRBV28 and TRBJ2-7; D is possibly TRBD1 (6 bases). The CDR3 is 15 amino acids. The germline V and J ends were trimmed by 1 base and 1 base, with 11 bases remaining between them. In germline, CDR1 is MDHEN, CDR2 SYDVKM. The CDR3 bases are TGTGCCAGCAGTTTATTCGGGACAAATTCCTACGAGCAGTACTTC. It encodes CASSLFGTNSYEQYF.

The CDR3 DNA reads TGTGCCAGCAGCTGGGGACTAGCGGAGACCCAGTACTTC. It specifies CASSWGLAETQYF. This chain connects TRBV11-2 to TRBJ2-5, with 10 bases identical to TRBD2. The germline V gene encodes CDR1 SGHAT and CDR2 FQNNGV. The CDR3 is made up of 13 amino acids. Germline trimming cut 4 bases from V and 5 bases from J; bases unmatched to any gene: 1.

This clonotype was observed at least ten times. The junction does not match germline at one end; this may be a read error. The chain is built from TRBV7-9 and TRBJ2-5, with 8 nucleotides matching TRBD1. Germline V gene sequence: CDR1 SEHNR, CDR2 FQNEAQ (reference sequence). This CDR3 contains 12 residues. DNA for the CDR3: TGTGCCAGCAGCGTCCCCCGGACAGGGAAGCACTTC. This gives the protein CASSVPRTGKHF. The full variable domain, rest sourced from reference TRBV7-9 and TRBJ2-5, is DTGVSQNPRHKITKRGQNVTFRCDPISEHNRLYWYRQTLGQGPEFLTYFQNEAQLEKSRLLSDRFSAERPKGSFSTLEIQRTEQGDSAMYLCASSVPRTGKHFGPGTRLLVL.